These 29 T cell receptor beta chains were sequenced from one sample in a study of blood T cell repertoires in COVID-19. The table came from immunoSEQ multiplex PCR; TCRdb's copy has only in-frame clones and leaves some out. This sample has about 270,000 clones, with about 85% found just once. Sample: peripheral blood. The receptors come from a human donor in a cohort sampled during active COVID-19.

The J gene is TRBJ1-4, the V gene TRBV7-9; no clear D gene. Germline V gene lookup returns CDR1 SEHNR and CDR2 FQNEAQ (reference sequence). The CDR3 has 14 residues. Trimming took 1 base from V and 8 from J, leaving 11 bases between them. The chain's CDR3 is CASSLDLTAEKLFF. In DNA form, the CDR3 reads TGTGCCAGCAGCTTAGACCTGACTGCCGAAAAACTGTTTTTT.

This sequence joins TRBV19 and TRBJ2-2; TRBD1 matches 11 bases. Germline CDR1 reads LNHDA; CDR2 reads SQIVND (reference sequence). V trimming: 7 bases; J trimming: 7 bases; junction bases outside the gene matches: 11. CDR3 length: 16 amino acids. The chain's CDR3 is CASTATGTGGYGELFF. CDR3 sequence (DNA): TGTGCCAGTACCGCGACCGGGACAGGGGGGTACGGGGAGCTGTTTTTT.

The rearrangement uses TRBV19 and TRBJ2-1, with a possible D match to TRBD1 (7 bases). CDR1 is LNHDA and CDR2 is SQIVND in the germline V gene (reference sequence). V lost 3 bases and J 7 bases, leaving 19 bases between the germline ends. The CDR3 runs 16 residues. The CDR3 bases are TGTGCCAGTAGTATCCTCTCGACAGGGAGGATGAATGAGCAGTTCTTC. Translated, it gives CASSILSTGRMNEQFF.

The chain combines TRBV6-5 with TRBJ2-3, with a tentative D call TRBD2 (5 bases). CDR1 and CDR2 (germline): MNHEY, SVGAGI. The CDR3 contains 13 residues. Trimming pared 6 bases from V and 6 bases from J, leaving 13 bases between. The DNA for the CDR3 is TGTGCCAGCAGGCCGGGTGGGGAGGATACGCAGTATTTT. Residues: CASRPGGEDTQYF.

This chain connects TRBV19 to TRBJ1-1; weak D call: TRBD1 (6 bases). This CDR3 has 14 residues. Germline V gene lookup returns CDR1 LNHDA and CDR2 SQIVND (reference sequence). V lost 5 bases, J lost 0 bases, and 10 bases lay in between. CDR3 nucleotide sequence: TGTGCCAGTAGTCAGCCAGGGGTGAACACTGAAGCTTTCTTT. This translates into CASSQPGVNTEAFF.

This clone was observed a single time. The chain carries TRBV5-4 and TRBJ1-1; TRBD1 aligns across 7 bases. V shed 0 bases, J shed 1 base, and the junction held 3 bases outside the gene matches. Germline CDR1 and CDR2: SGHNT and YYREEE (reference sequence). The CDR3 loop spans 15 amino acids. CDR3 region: CASSLEGAGNTEAFF. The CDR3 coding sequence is TGTGCCAGCAGCTTGGAGGGGGCAGGGAACACTGAAGCTTTCTTT.

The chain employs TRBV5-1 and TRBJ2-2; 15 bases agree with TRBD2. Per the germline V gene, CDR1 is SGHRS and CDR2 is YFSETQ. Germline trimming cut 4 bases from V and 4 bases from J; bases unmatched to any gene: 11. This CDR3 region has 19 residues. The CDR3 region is CASSTGGLAGGRGTGELFF. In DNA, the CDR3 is TGCGCCAGCAGCACCGGGGGACTAGCGGGAGGACGGGGCACCGGGGAGCTGTTTTTT.

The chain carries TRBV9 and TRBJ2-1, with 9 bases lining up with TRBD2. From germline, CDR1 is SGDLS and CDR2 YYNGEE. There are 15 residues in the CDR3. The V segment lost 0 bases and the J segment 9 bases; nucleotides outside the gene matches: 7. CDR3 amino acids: CASSVVSGSNVEQFF. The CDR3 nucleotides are TGTGCCAGCAGCGTAGTTAGCGGGAGTAATGTTGAGCAGTTCTTC.

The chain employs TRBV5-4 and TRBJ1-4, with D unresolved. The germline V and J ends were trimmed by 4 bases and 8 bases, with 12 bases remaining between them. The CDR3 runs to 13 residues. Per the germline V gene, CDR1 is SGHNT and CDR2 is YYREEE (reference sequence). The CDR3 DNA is TGTGCCAGCAGCGTGGATGCGGGAGAAAAACTGTTTTTT. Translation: CASSVDAGEKLFF. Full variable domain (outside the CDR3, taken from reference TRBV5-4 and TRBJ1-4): ETGVTQSPTHLIKTRGQQVTLRCSSQSGHNTVSWYQQALGQGPQFIFQYYREEENGRGNFPPRFSGLQFPNYSSELNVNALELDDSALYLCASSVDAGEKLFFGSGTQLSVL.

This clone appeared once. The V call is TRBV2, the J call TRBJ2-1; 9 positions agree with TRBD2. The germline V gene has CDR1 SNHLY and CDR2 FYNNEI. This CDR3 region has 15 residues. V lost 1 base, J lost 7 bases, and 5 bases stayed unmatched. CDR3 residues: CASSEGIAGVNEQFF. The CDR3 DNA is TGTGCCAGCAGTGAAGGGATAGCGGGAGTGAATGAGCAGTTCTTC.

The CDR3 reads CASNGGWGETQYF. CDR3 in DNA: TGTGCCAGTAACGGGGGGTGGGGAGAGACCCAGTACTTC. The chain has TRBV19 and TRBJ2-5, with TRBD2 matching 7 bases. With 7 bases clipped from V and 4 bases from J, the junction kept 6 bases outside the gene matches. The CDR3 sequence is 13 residues long. Germline CDR1 reads LNHDA; CDR2 reads SQIVND (reference sequence).

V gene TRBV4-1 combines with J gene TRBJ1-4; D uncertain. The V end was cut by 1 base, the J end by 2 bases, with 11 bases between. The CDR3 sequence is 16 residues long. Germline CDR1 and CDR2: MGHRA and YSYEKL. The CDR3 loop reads CASSQVIRWTNEKLFF. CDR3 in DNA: TGCGCCAGCAGCCAAGTAATACGGTGGACTAATGAAAAACTGTTTTTT.

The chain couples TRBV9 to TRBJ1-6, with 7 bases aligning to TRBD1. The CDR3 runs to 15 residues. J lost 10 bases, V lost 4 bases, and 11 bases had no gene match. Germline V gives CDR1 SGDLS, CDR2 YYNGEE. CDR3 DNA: TGTGCCAGCAGCCCTGAGACAGGGCGGGGATCACCCCTCCACTTT. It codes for CASSPETGRGSPLHF.

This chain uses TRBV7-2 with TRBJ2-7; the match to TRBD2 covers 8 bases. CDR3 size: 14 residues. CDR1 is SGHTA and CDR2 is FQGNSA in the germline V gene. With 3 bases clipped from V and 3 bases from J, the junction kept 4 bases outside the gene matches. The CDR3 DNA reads TGTGCCAGCAGCTTCCGGGAGGGCGACTACGAGCAGTACTTC. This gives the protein CASSFREGDYEQYF.

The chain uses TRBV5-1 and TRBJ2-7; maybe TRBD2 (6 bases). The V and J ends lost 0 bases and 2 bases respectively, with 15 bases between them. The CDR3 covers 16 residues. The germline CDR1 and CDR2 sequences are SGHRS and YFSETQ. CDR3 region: CASSLAGSGNAYEQYF. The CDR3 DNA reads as TGCGCCAGCAGCTTGGCCGGTAGCGGCAACGCCTACGAGCAGTACTTC.

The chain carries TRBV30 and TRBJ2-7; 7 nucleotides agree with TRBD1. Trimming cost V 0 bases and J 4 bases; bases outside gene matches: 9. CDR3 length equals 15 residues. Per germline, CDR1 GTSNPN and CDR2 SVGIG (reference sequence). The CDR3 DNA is TGTGCCTGGAGTGTACGGGCAGGGGGTTCATACGAGCAGTACTTC. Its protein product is CAWSVRAGGSYEQYF.

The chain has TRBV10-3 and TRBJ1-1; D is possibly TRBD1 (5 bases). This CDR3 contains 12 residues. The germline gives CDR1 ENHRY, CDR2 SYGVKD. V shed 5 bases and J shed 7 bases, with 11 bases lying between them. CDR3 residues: CAISRGGNEAFF. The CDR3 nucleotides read TGTGCCATCAGTCGGGGGGGGAATGAAGCTTTCTTT.

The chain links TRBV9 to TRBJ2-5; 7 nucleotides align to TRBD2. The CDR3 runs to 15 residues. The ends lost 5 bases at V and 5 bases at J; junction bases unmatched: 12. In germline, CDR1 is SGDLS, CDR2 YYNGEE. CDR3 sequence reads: CASSGAPGGWETQYF. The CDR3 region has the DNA TGTGCCAGCAGTGGGGCACCGGGAGGATGGGAGACCCAGTACTTC.

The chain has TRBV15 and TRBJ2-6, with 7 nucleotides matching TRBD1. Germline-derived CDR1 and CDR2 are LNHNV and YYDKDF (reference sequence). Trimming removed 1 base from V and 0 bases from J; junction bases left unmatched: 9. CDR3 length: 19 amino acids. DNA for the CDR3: TGTGCCACCAGCAGAGGCAGGGGGACAGTCGTCTCTGGGGCCAACGTCCTGACTTTC. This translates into CATSRGRGTVVSGANVLTF.

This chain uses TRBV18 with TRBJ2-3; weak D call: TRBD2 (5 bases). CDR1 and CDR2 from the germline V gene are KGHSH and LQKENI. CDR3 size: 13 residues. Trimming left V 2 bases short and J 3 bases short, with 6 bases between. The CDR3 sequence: CASSPGGTDTQYF. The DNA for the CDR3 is TGTGCCAGCTCACCAGGCGGGACAGATACGCAGTATTTT.

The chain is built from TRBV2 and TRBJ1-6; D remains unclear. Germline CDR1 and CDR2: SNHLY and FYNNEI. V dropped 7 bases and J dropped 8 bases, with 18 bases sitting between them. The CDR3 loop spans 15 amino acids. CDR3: CASKKLTQAHSPLHF. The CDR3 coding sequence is TGTGCCAGCAAAAAATTGACGCAGGCACATTCACCCCTCCACTTT.

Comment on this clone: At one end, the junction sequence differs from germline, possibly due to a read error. The CDR3 loop is CASSQTVTGLVF. The CDR3 region has the DNA TGTGCCAGCAGCCAAACTGTGACAGGGTTGGTCTTC. The chain has TRBV14 and TRBJ2-1; 7 nucleotides align to TRBD1. The CDR3 has 12 residues. Germline CDR1 reads SGHDN; CDR2 reads FVKESK.

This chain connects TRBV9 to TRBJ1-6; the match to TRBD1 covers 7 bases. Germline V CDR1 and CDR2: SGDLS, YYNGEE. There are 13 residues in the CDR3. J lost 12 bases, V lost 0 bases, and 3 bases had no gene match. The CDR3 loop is CASSVETGRPLHF. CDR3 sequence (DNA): TGTGCCAGCAGCGTAGAGACAGGGAGACCCCTCCACTTT.

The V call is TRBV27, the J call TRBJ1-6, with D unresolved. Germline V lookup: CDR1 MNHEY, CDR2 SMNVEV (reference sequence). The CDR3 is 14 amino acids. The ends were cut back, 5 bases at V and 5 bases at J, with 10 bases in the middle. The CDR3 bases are TGTGCCAGCAGTATCGGGAACAATAATTCACCCCTCCACTTT. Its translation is CASSIGNNNSPLHF.

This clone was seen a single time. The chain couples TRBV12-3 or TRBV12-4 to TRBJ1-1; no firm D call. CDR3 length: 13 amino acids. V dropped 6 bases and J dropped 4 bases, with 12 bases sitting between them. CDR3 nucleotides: TGTGCCAGCAGCCCATCGACTCTCACTGAAGCTTTCTTT. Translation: CASSPSTLTEAFF.

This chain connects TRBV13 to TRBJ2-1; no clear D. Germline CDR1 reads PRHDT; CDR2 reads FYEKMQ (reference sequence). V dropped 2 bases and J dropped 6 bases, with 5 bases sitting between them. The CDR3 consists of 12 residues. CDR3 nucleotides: TGTGCCAGCAGCTTATACGGCAATGAGCAGTTCTTC. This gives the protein CASSLYGNEQFF.

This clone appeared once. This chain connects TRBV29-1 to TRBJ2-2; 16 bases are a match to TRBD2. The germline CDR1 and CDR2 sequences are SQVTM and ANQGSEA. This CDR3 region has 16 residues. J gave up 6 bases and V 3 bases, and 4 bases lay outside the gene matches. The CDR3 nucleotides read TGCAGCGTTGACCCCGGGACTAGCGGGAGGGCCGGGGAGCTGTTTTTT. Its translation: CSVDPGTSGRAGELFF.

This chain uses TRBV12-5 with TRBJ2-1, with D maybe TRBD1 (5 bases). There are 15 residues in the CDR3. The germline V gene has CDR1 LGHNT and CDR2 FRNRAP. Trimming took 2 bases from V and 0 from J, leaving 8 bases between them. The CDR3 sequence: CASGLKGNSYNEQFF. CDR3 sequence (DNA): TGTGCTAGTGGTTTGAAGGGGAACTCCTACAATGAGCAGTTCTTC.

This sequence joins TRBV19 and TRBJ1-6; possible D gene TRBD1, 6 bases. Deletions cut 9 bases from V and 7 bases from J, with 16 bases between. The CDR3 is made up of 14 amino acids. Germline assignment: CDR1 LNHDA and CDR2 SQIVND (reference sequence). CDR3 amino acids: CARQQGIVNSPLHF. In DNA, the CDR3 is TGTGCCAGACAACAGGGTATAGTGAATTCACCCCTCCACTTT.